The 26 T cell receptor beta chains given below trace back to one sample, sequenced in a study of shared clonotypes between healthy human individuals. Here immunoSEQ multiplex PCR was the method, and the copy in TCRdb shows in-frame clones only, minus some. The table lists about 560,000 clones, around 81% of them singletons. The sample comprised PBMCs. The receptors stem from a woman between 35 and 50 years old in good health. Some clones in this sample may be carry-over from other donors' samples.

The J gene is TRBJ2-6, the V gene TRBV9; 10 bases line up with TRBD2. Germline lookup yields CDR1 SGDLS and CDR2 YYNGEE. The ends lost 2 bases at V and 0 bases at J; junction bases unmatched: 11. This CDR3 contains 20 residues. The chain's CDR3 is CASSVSSSGRLASGANVLTF. The DNA of the CDR3 is TGTGCCAGCAGCGTGTCTTCTAGCGGGAGACTGGCCTCTGGGGCCAACGTCCTGACTTTC.

The J gene is TRBJ1-1, the V gene TRBV7-2; maybe TRBD1 (5 bases). V was clipped by 5 bases and J by 4 bases, with 14 bases between them. Germline CDR1 reads SGHTA; CDR2 reads FQGNSA. This CDR3 is 14 amino acids long. CDR3 sequence reads: CASSTEGLSTEAFF. CDR3 DNA sequence: TGTGCCAGCAGCACCGAGGGGTTATCCACTGAAGCTTTCTTT.

The rearrangement joins TRBV9 to TRBJ2-3; 7 nucleotides align to TRBD2. This CDR3 is 16 amino acids long. Germline trimming cut 0 bases from V and 3 bases from J; bases unmatched to any gene: 7. In germline, CDR1 is SGDLS, CDR2 YYNGEE. CDR3 protein: CASSVVGSSGTDTQYF. DNA of the CDR3: TGTGCCAGCAGCGTAGTGGGGTCTAGCGGAACAGATACGCAGTATTTT.

V is TRBV7-9 and J is TRBJ1-4; D is perhaps TRBD1 (6 bases). V lost 3 bases, J lost 4 bases, and 12 bases lay in between. CDR1 is SEHNR and CDR2 is FQNEAQ in the germline V gene (reference sequence). CDR3 length equals 15 residues. CDR3 region: CASSFGTSYNEKLFF. Here the CDR3 DNA reads TGTGCCAGCAGCTTCGGGACATCCTATAATGAAAAACTGTTTTTT.

CDR3 nucleotide sequence: TGTGCCAGCAGTCCGCAGCGGATCCCATGGGCAGATACGCAGTATTTT. Translating it yields CASSPQRIPWADTQYF. V and J are TRBV27 and TRBJ2-3, with a weak D call TRBD2 (5 bases). Deletions cut 5 bases from V and 4 bases from J, with 19 bases between. The CDR3 is 16 amino acids. Germline values: CDR1 MNHEY, CDR2 SMNVEV (reference sequence).

The gene calls are TRBV19 and TRBJ2-1, with D uncertain. V dropped 3 bases and J dropped 0 bases, with 9 bases sitting between them. Germline V CDR1 and CDR2: LNHDA, SQIVND (reference sequence). This CDR3 spans 15 amino acids. For the CDR3, the DNA is TGTGCCAGTAGTATGCTGTTACACTCCTACAATGAGCAGTTCTTC. This gives the protein CASSMLLHSYNEQFF. The full variable domain, its missing parts supplied by reference TRBV19 and TRBJ2-1, is DGGITQSPKYLFRKEGQNVTLSCEQNLNHDAMYWYRQDPGQGLRLIYYSQIVNDFQKGDIAEGYSVSREKKESFPLTVTSAQKNPTAFYLCASSMLLHSYNEQFFGPGTRLTVL.

The V and J genes are TRBV7-9 and TRBJ2-3; 7 bases line up with TRBD2. V lost 8 bases and J lost 6; bases outside the gene matches: 5. There are 12 residues in the CDR3. Germline lookup yields CDR1 SEHNR and CDR2 FQNEAQ (reference sequence). The CDR3 is CASWGGGDTQYF. CDR3 DNA sequence: TGTGCCAGCTGGGGGGGTGGGGATACGCAGTATTTT.

The gene calls are TRBV15 and TRBJ2-5; TRBD1 matches at 8 bases. The J call is uncertain, as TRBJ2-7 better fits the DNA end. This CDR3 has 19 residues. Germline V CDR1 and CDR2: LNHNV, YYDKDF (reference sequence). CDR3: CATSRDPTPTGTGSYEQYF. DNA for the CDR3: TGTGCCACCAGCAGAGATCCCACCCCAACCGGGACAGGCTCCTACGAGCAGTACTTC.

On this clone: One base separates it from a far larger clone, so it is likely a read error. V gene TRBV28 combines with J gene TRBJ2-1; no clear D gene. The CDR3 contains 13 residues. Germline assignment: CDR1 MDHEN and CDR2 SYDVKM. The CDR3 is CASSSGAYNKQFF. DNA of the CDR3: TGTGCCAGCAGTTCAGGAGCCTACAATAAGCAGTTCTTC. The variable domain in full, with the rest retrieved from reference TRBV28 and TRBJ2-1, is DVKVTQSSRYLVKRTGEKVFLECVQDMDHENMFWYRQDPGLGLRLIYFSYDVKMKEKGDIPEGYSVSREKKERFSLILESASTNQTSMYLCASSSGAYNKQFFGPGTRLTVL.

V usage is TRBV7-9 and J usage is TRBJ2-7, with D uncertain. CDR1 is SEHNR, CDR2 FQNEAQ, per germline (reference sequence). Trimming removed 0 bases at V and 6 bases at J, with 9 bases between. The CDR3 is 13 residues long. CDR3 protein: CASSLALIAEQYF. The CDR3 nucleotides read TGTGCCAGCAGCTTAGCTCTCATCGCCGAGCAGTACTTC.

As concerns this clone: Other nucleotide sequences from this sample produce the same CDR3. The CDR3 loop is CASSRTGDQETQYF. The CDR3 coding sequence is TGTGCCAGCAGCAGGACAGGGGATCAAGAGACCCAGTACTTC. The chain uses TRBV7-9 and TRBJ2-5; TRBD1 agrees at 9 bases. In germline, CDR1 is SEHNR, CDR2 FQNEAQ (reference sequence). This CDR3 contains 14 residues. Germline trimming cut 5 bases from V and 2 bases from J; bases unmatched to any gene: 3.

This chain joins TRBV19 and TRBJ2-7; perhaps TRBD1 as D (5 bases). This CDR3 has 13 amino acids. Trimming cost V 3 bases and J 3 bases, with 9 bases left between them. Germline CDR1 reads LNHDA; CDR2 reads SQIVND (reference sequence). In nucleotides, the CDR3 is TGTGCCAGTAGTATTTTCACAGGCTACGAGCAGTACTTC. It is translated as CASSIFTGYEQYF. Supplemented by reference TRBV19 and TRBJ2-7, the full variable domain reads DGGITQSPKYLFRKEGQNVTLSCEQNLNHDAMYWYRQDPGQGLRLIYYSQIVNDFQKGDIAEGYSVSREKKESFPLTVTSAQKNPTAFYLCASSIFTGYEQYFGPGTRLTVT.

This sequence joins TRBV5-4 and TRBJ2-1; 8 positions agree with TRBD2. The V gene's germline CDR1 is SGHNT and CDR2 YYREEE (reference sequence). With V trimmed by 3 bases and J by 7 bases, 6 bases remained unmatched. The CDR3 is made up of 14 amino acids. The CDR3 reads CASSSPGLDNEQFF. In DNA, the CDR3 is TGTGCCAGCAGCTCACCGGGACTAGATAATGAGCAGTTCTTC.

This sequence joins TRBV2 and TRBJ1-5; D is unclear. This CDR3 region has 13 residues. Between the trimmed V and J ends, which lost 6 bases and 5 bases, there was a span of 11 bases. Germline lookup yields CDR1 SNHLY and CDR2 FYNNEI. The CDR3 DNA reads as TGTGCCAGCAGAGGAGCCGGTTATCAGCCCCAGCATTTT. It specifies CASRGAGYQPQHF.

The chain carries TRBV2 and TRBJ1-2; the D is unclear. CDR1 and CDR2 from the germline V gene are SNHLY and FYNNEI. The CDR3 is 14 residues long. V was cut by 4 bases and J by 8 bases, with 17 bases left in between. The chain's CDR3 is CASSVETPSHGYTF. CDR3 DNA: TGTGCCAGCAGTGTGGAGACACCTTCGCACGGCTACACCTTC.

The CDR3 bases are TGTGCCAGCAGCTTAGAACGGGAAGAGACCCAGTACTTC. Its protein product is CASSLEREETQYF. The chain recombines TRBV7-9 with TRBJ2-5; D ambiguous. The V and J ends lost 1 base and 3 bases respectively, with 6 bases between them. The CDR3 contains 13 residues. Germline CDR1 reads SEHNR; CDR2 reads FQNEAQ (reference sequence).

The chain recombines TRBV19 with TRBJ2-1; D not certain. The germline gives CDR1 LNHDA, CDR2 SQIVND (reference sequence). Trimming left V 7 bases short and J 3 bases short, with 10 bases between. The CDR3 covers 13 residues. The CDR3 DNA follows: TGTGCCAGTATTAATAACTACTACAATGAGCAGTTCTTC. Amino acid sequence: CASINNYYNEQFF. The full variable domain, rest sourced from reference TRBV19 and TRBJ2-1, is DGGITQSPKYLFRKEGQNVTLSCEQNLNHDAMYWYRQDPGQGLRLIYYSQIVNDFQKGDIAEGYSVSREKKESFPLTVTSAQKNPTAFYLCASINNYYNEQFFGPGTRLTVL.

In regard to this clone: A read error may account for a junction end that differs from germline. The V gene is TRBV7-9, the J gene TRBJ2-1; a weak D match, TRBD2 (6 bases). Germline CDR1 SEHNR, CDR2 FQNEAQ (reference sequence). There are 15 residues in the CDR3. CDR3 nucleotide sequence: TGTGCCGGCAGTTTAGCGGTGGTTACCTACAATGAGCAGTTCTTC. As protein: CAGSLAVVTYNEQFF.

This chain connects TRBV19 to TRBJ1-1; D is uncertain. This CDR3 is 14 amino acids long. The V and J ends lost 2 bases and 0 bases respectively, with 7 bases between them. The germline V gene has CDR1 LNHDA and CDR2 SQIVND (reference sequence). The CDR3 nucleotides read TGTGCCAGTAGTATATCGGCAGTGAACACTGAAGCTTTCTTT. This sequence encodes CASSISAVNTEAFF.

The chain carries TRBV5-1 and TRBJ2-7; 14 nucleotides match TRBD2. CDR1 is SGHRS and CDR2 is YFSETQ in the germline V gene. The J segment lost 5 bases and the V segment lost 4 bases, leaving 8 bases of the junction unmatched. CDR3 length equals 16 residues. The CDR3 sequence is CASSLTSGRADDEQYF. Here the CDR3 DNA reads TGCGCCAGCAGCCTGACTAGCGGGAGGGCCGACGACGAGCAGTACTTC.

With regard to this clone: This could be a read error, since a much larger clone is one nucleotide away. The V call is TRBV9, the J call TRBJ2-6; D remains ambiguous. Trimming stripped 4 bases from V and 0 bases from J, with 14 bases between. This CDR3 has 17 residues. The germline gives CDR1 SGDLS, CDR2 YYNGEE. The CDR3 sequence is CASSPVSPSSGANVLTF. CDR3 sequence (DNA): TGTGCCAGCAGCCCGGTCAGTCCGAGCTCTGGGGCCAACGTCCTGACTTTC.

The chain employs TRBV6-6 and TRBJ2-7; TRBD1 matches 7 bases. Germline V CDR1 and CDR2: MNHNY, SVGAGI (reference sequence). The V and J ends lost 8 bases and 0 bases, in that order; junction bases with no gene match: 10. The length of the CDR3 is 15 residues. CDR3 nucleotides: TGTGCCAGCGCCCTGACAGGGAAAAACTCCTACGAGCAGTACTTC. Protein product: CASALTGKNSYEQYF.

This clone was picked up one time. This chain connects TRBV5-1 to TRBJ2-2; a possible D gene is TRBD1 (6 bases). V gave up 4 bases and J gave up 4 bases, with 14 bases separating them. CDR3 size: 15 residues. Germline CDR1 SGHRS, CDR2 YFSETQ. CDR3 sequence reads: CASSPSGQPTGELFF. For the CDR3, the DNA is TGCGCCAGCAGCCCCAGCGGACAGCCCACCGGGGAGCTGTTTTTT.

The rearrangement joins TRBV7-9 to TRBJ1-1; D gene ambiguous. Germline V gene lookup returns CDR1 SEHNR and CDR2 FQNEAQ (reference sequence). The CDR3 is made up of 12 amino acids. Trimming pared 6 bases from V and 8 bases from J, leaving 13 bases between. The CDR3 reads CASSHFEGEAFF. In DNA, the CDR3 is TGTGCCAGCAGTCATTTCGAAGGGGAAGCTTTCTTT.

This clone appeared a single time. The gene calls are TRBV7-2 and TRBJ2-3, with TRBD2 as a possible D gene (6 bases). Trimming stripped 5 bases from V and 2 bases from J, with 11 bases between. This CDR3 spans 14 amino acids. Per germline, CDR1 SGHTA and CDR2 FQGNSA. The CDR3 here is CASSRDWDTDTQYF. The CDR3 nucleotides read TGTGCCAGCAGCCGGGACTGGGACACAGATACGCAGTATTTT.

The genes are TRBV18 and TRBJ2-7; D is unclear. This CDR3 contains 15 residues. Trimming stripped 0 bases from V and 1 base from J, with 10 bases between. Germline V gene lookup returns CDR1 KGHSH and CDR2 LQKENI. Here the CDR3 DNA reads TGTGCCAGCTCACCACCCCTGAGCAGGTCCTACGAGCAGTACTTC. It encodes CASSPPLSRSYEQYF. Variable domain in full (rest from reference TRBV18 and TRBJ2-7): NAGVMQNPRHLVRRRGQEARLRCSPMKGHSHVYWYRQLPEEGLKFMVYLQKENIIDESGMPKERFSAEFPKEGPSILRIQQVVRGDSAAYFCASSPPLSRSYEQYFGPGTRLTVT.